This T cell receptor beta chain was profiled in a study of Ad26.COV2.S vaccination and SARS-CoV-2 variants. Study summary: Ad26.COV2.S, an intramuscular injection, was given once or twice 56 days apart.

The sample's treatment: roughly 18 received Ad26.COV2.S at low or high dose, single or two shots; about 5 received placebo; per-sample allocation not given. Repertoires come from day 63 after the first vaccine or placebo injection. The assay was immunoSEQ multiplex PCR, and TCRdb's table has in-frame clones only and misses some. The profile shows about 440,000 clones, about 90% of them singletons. V lost 3 bases, J lost 7 bases, and 12 bases lay in between. CDR3 length: 14 amino acids. Germline CDR1 is MDHEN and CDR2 is SYDVKM. The genes are TRBV28 and TRBJ1-4, with D hard to call. The clonotype originates from a person aged 18-60 years who received the Ad26.COV2.S COVID-19 vaccine or a placebo. Source: peripheral blood, taken in a trial of Ad26.COV2.S vaccine versus placebo. CDR3 DNA: TGTGCCAGCAGTTTCCCCCGGGCAGCTGAAAAACTGTTTTTT. It encodes CASSFPRAAEKLFF.